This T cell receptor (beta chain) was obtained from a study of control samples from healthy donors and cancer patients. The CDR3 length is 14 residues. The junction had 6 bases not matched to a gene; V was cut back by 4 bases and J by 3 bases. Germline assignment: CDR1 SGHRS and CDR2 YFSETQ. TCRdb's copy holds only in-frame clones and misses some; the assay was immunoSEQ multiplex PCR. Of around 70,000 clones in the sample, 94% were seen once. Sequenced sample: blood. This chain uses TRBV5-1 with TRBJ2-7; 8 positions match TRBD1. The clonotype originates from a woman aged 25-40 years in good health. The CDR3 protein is CASSPDRVGYEQYF. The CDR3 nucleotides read TGCGCCAGCAGCCCGGACAGGGTAGGCTACGAGCAGTACTTC.